The present entry profiles one T cell receptor beta chain with its context. Its antigen remains unknown. The source of the sample is a study of CD4 T cells in relation to SARS-CoV-2 and coronaviruses. Study-level information: The HLA restriction of the shared crossreactive spike epitopes was mapped. Notes on the study in general: Culture-expanded clones reflect memory recall rather than primary priming during culture. SARS-CoV-2-driven expansion was significantly weaker in crossreactive than monoreactive clones.

The J segment lost 10 bases and the V segment lost 0 bases, leaving 15 bases of the junction unmatched. Germline V gene sequence: CDR1 SGHRS, CDR2 YFSETQ. The CDR3 sequence is 18 residues long. Sequencing used immunoSEQ multiplex PCR; TCRdb keeps in-frame clones, though not all of them. The top ten hold less than 3.5% of the sample, which has about 36,000 clones, 77% seen once. For around 11 days, roughly 9 x 10^4 sorted CD4+ cells grew with T cell-depleted PBMCs and CEF. This sequence originates from an adult with COVID-19. Sequencing was performed on memory CD4+ T cells from PBMCs, cultured in vitro. V gene TRBV5-1 combines with J gene TRBJ2-1; TRBD2 aligns across 11 bases. CDR3 in DNA: TGCGCCAGCAGCTTGGCCGGTGTAACTAGCGGGAGCGGGTGGGAGCAGTTCTTC. Its protein product is CASSLAGVTSGSGWEQFF.